A selection of T cell receptor beta chains follows, all from one sample in a study of response to subunit inactivated influenza vaccine. TCRdb reprocessed the RT-PCR reads with MiXCR, giving one entry per CDR3 protein. The data contain around 760,000 distinct CDR3 sequences, about 15% of them singletons. The specimen comprised PBMCs from blood, sampled roughly 2 weeks before vaccination. All receptors derive from a man aged 45-60 years who received an inactivated influenza vaccine. The CDR3 runs from the conserved cysteine through the conserved F or W. The D gene is left open where the match is weak. Expanded clones get a size class; other rows say once, few or many, or leave the size out.

V gene	CDR3 length	D gene	clone size	J gene	CDR3 protein
TRBV6-5	17	NA	few	TRBJ2-5	CASSYSLEPRGTETQYF
TRBV20-1	14	NA	many	TRBJ2-7	CSAEAVPGSYEQYF
TRBV20-1	14	NA	few	TRBJ1-2	CSAKEATGIGGYTF
TRBV28	14	NA	NA	TRBJ2-5	CASSFWKTQETQYF
TRBV6-1	16	TRBD1	NA	TRBJ2-7	CASSARQGAWTYEQYF
TRBV7-9	13	NA	NA	TRBJ1-2	CASSLAEENGYTF
TRBV10-2	13	NA	NA	TRBJ1-3	CASRGRRGNTIYF
TRBV5-1	15	NA	NA	TRBJ2-5	CASSLSRGGTETQYF
TRBV4-2	15	NA	many	TRBJ2-7	CASSQGTGRSYEQYF
TRBV20-1	16	NA	NA	TRBJ2-3	CSAEDQAGPSTDTQYF
TRBV7-6	14	NA	NA	TRBJ2-7	CASSLGGAVSEQYF
TRBV5-6	14	TRBD1	few	TRBJ1-1	CASSFQGARVMAFF
TRBV20-1	14	TRBD2	few	TRBJ2-3	CSAGRGGRADTQYF
TRBV6-2/TRBV6-3	15	NA	NA	TRBJ1-1	CAVFEAGWRSTEAFF
TRBV4-2	12	NA	many	TRBJ2-5	CASSKNQETQYF
TRBV12-3/TRBV12-4	16	NA	many	TRBJ2-7	CASSLSVTHEIYEQYF
TRBV6-2/TRBV6-3	16	NA	NA	TRBJ2-3	CASSIGWASGSDTQYF
TRBV20-1	15	TRBD1	NA	TRBJ2-3	CCARANRGFGDTQYF
TRBV28	14	NA	NA	TRBJ2-5	CASRPGGSQETQYF
TRBV3-1	16	TRBD1	few	TRBJ2-7	CASSREPGQGSYEQYF
TRBV4-1	17	NA	NA	TRBJ2-5	CASSQDRPTQNSGTQYF
TRBV10-3	18	TRBD2	few	TRBJ2-3	CAISETARGGQFWDTQYF
TRBV9	15	NA	NA	TRBJ2-3	CASSALAVLADTQYF
TRBV19	16	NA	few	TRBJ2-1	CASNPAGARIYNEQFF
TRBV9	15	NA	NA	TRBJ1-2	CASSVGGAANYGYTF